This T cell receptor beta chain originates from a study of T-cell reconstitution after alpha-beta-depleted transplantation in children. This clonotype was seen ten or more times. TCRbeta library construction was performed incorporating unique molecular identifiers. TCRdb independently ran MiXCR on the PCR reads; one entry per CDR3 protein. Among 150,000 to 200,000 distinct CDR3 sequences listed, around 7% were seen once. The clonotype was recovered from a human donor who donated a stem cell graft to a child with Wiskott-Aldrich syndrome. Source: PBMCs from the stem cell graft donor, taken from the stem cell graft.

CDR3 sequence (DNA): TGTGCCAGTAGTGCCGGTGGACTACCCTTGGATGAGCAGTTCTTC. Its protein is CASSAGGLPLDEQFF. This chain links TRBV19 with TRBJ2-1; tentative D call: TRBD2 (6 bases). The germline V gene encodes CDR1 LNHDA and CDR2 SQIVND (reference sequence). V lost 5 bases to trimming and J lost 8 bases, with 19 bases between them. The CDR3 sequence is 15 residues long.